Listed below are T cell receptor beta chains from one sample, sequenced in a study of CD8+CD57+ T cells in acquired aplastic anemia. MiXCR, applied by TCRdb to the reads, yields one record per CDR3 protein. The profile covers 200,000 to 250,000 distinct CDR3 sequences, with over 55% appearing a single time and 58% taken by the ten largest. The sequenced material came from sorted CD4+, CD8+, or CD8+CD57+ T cells (not recorded which) from PBMCs. The receptors shown here come from a human donor with aplastic anemia. CDR3s include the opening cysteine and the closing phenylalanine or tryptophan. D genes are given only for firm matches. The listing skips clone size in some rows; elsewhere it reads once, few, many or a size class.

TRBV7-2	TRBJ1-2	TRBD1	.	TGTGCCAGCAGCTTAAAGGAAGGGGGCTTTGGAAGCTACACCTTC	CASSLKEGGFGSYTF
TRBV20-1	TRBJ2-7	.	.	TGCAGTGCCCTGTCGGGGGTTAGCTCCTACGAGCAGTACTTC	CSALSGVSSYEQYF
TRBV20-1	TRBJ2-3	.	.	TGCAGTGCCATTAAGCGGGCTGGGGACACAGATACGCAGTATTTT	CSAIKRAGDTDTQYF
TRBV5-4	TRBJ2-7	.	.	TGTGCCAGCAGCTTCGGAACCGTCGTATACGAGCAGTACTTC	CASSFGTVVYEQYF
TRBV19	TRBJ2-7	.	.	TGTGCCAGTAGTATTAGAAGCTCCTTCGAGCAGTACTTC	CASSIRSSFEQYF
TRBV24-1	TRBJ2-1	TRBD1	.	TGTGCCACCCAGGGACAGGGGGGAATTGGAGAGGGCAATGAGCAGTTCTTC	CATQGQGGIGEGNEQFF
TRBV29-1	TRBJ2-7	TRBD2	few	TGCAGCGTTGCGAGCGGGAGGTACGAGCAGTACTTC	CSVASGRYEQYF
TRBV10-3	TRBJ1-5	.	.	TGTGCCATCAGTGAGTTTACAGATCAGCCCCAGCATTTT	CAISEFTDQPQHF
TRBV7-8	TRBJ2-2	TRBD2	.	TGTGCCAGCAGCTTACGGGCGGGGGTGAACACCGGGGAGCTGTTTTTT	CASSLRAGVNTGELFF
TRBV10-1	TRBJ2-1	TRBD2	.	TGCGCCAGCAGTGGGGCTAGCGGGGGGAATGAGCAGTTCTTC	CASSGASGGNEQFF
TRBV29-1	TRBJ1-1	.	.	TGCAGCTATATCCAGGACATAAACACTGAAGCTTTCTTT	CSYIQDINTEAFF
TRBV19	TRBJ2-4	.	few	TGTGCCAGTAGTATGGGGAGCAAAAACATTCAGTACTTC	CASSMGSKNIQYF
TRBV19	TRBJ1-1	.	.	TGTGCCAGTCTGACATTTACTGAAGCTTTCTTT	CASLTFTEAFF
TRBV12-3/TRBV12-4	TRBJ1-1	.	once	TGTGCCAGCAAAGGGGTAACTGAAGCTTTCTTT	CASKGVTEAFF
TRBV29-1	TRBJ2-5	.	few	TGCAGCGTTGAAGAATGGAACGGAGGGGCGACCCAGTACTTC	CSVEEWNGGATQYF
TRBV7-7	TRBJ2-5	.	.	TGTGCCAGCAGCTTGGCTTTACAAGAGACCCAGTACTTC	CASSLALQETQYF
TRBV4-1	TRBJ1-5	.	few	TGCGCCAGCAGCCATAGTCGGGGGAGTCAGCCCCAGCATTTT	CASSHSRGSQPQHF
TRBV29-1	TRBJ2-5	.	once	TGCAGCGTTGAAGTTGGAAGGACGGAGACCCAGTACTTC	CSVEVGRTETQYF
TRBV20-1	TRBJ2-1	TRBD2	few	TGCAGTGCTAGGGACCCGGGACTAGCGGCAACCAATGAGCAGTTCTTC	CSARDPGLAATNEQFF
TRBV5-4	TRBJ2-7	TRBD1	.	TGTGCCAGCAGCTTGCCAGGGGGTAACGAGCAGTACTTC	CASSLPGGNEQYF
TRBV7-6	TRBJ2-3	TRBD2	.	TGTGCCAGCAGCTTATTGGCTAGCGGGAAGGGAGATACGCAGTATTTT	CASSLLASGKGDTQYF
TRBV5-8	TRBJ2-2	TRBD2	few	TGTGCCAGCAGCTTGCGGGCTAGCGGGGGGACTAGCACCGGGGAGCTGTTTTTT	CASSLRASGGTSTGELFF
TRBV24-1	TRBJ2-1	.	.	TGTGCCACCAGTGATTCGCTCCGCCTCTCCTACAATGAGCAGTTCTTC	CATSDSLRLSYNEQFF
TRBV19	TRBJ2-3	TRBD2	.	TGTGCCAGTAGTCCCCGTACACGCGGGGGAGCAGATACGCAGTATTTT	CASSPRTRGGADTQYF
TRBV7-2	TRBJ1-1	.	.	TGTGCCAGCAGTCAACAGGGCGTAAGGCACACTGAAGCTTTCTTT	CASSQQGVRHTEAFF
TRBV7-4	TRBJ2-3	.	few	TGTGCCAGCAGCTTAGAAACTGGTTGCACAGATACGCAGTATTTT	CASSLETGCTDTQYF
TRBV6-5	TRBJ2-7	.	many	TGTGCCAGCAGTTATCGGCCGGAGAGCGAGCAGTACTTC	CASSYRPESEQYF
TRBV11-2	TRBJ1-5	.	many	TGTGCCAGCAGCTTAGGGCGGGGGGGTCAGCCCCAGCATTTT	CASSLGRGGQPQHF
TRBV25-1	TRBJ1-6	.	.	TGTGCCAGCAGCTTCGACAGGCACAATAATTCACCCCTCCACTTT	CASSFDRHNNSPLHF
TRBV11-2	TRBJ1-5	.	many	TGTGCCAGCAGCTTCGTGGCGGGTGACAATCAGCCCCAGCATTTT	CASSFVAGDNQPQHF
TRBV7-6	TRBJ2-1	.	.	TGTGCCAGCAGCCTGTTGGAGTCACCCAATGAGCAGTTCTTC	CASSLLESPNEQFF
TRBV15	TRBJ1-5	.	.	TGTGCCACTTTGACAAAGGGGGATAGCAATCAGCCCCAGCATTTT	CATLTKGDSNQPQHF
TRBV7-9	TRBJ2-5	.	.	TGTGCCAGCAGCTTAGGATACGGGACTCCAGGGGGGACCCAGTACTTC	CASSLGYGTPGGTQYF
TRBV7-8	TRBJ2-5	.	.	TGTGCCAGCAGCCTAAGGGCCAGGGCGGAGACCCAGTACTTC	CASSLRARAETQYF
TRBV7-8	TRBJ1-2	TRBD1	.	TGTGCCAGCAGCTTTGACAGGGGCCGATATGGCTACACCTTC	CASSFDRGRYGYTF
TRBV5-1	TRBJ2-7	.	few	TGCGCCAGCAGCTTGGGCAGCGGTGGAACCTACGAGCAGTACTTC	CASSLGSGGTYEQYF
TRBV9	TRBJ1-4	.	.	TGTGCCAGCAGCGTTCAACAGGGTTCGAGTGAAAAACTGTTTTTT	CASSVQQGSSEKLFF
TRBV5-8	TRBJ2-7	TRBD2	few	TGTGCCAGCAGTGTAGCGGGGCCCTACGAGCAGTACTTC	CASSVAGPYEQYF
TRBV6-1	TRBJ1-6	TRBD1	.	TGTGCCAGCAGTGAATGGAGACAGGGAGGATCACCCCTCCACTTT	CASSEWRQGGSPLHF
TRBV20-1	TRBJ2-7	.	many	TGCAGTGCCCAAGGGGGGGGCGTTGAGATCCACGAGCAGTACTTC	CSAQGGGVEIHEQYF
TRBV7-9	TRBJ1-2	.	few	TGTGCCAGCACTCTAGGGACGGGGCGAACTCATGGCTACACCTTC	CASTLGTGRTHGYTF
TRBV18	TRBJ2-3	TRBD2	.	TGTGCCAGCTCACCATGGACTAGCGCGGCAGATACGCAGTATTTT	CASSPWTSAADTQYF
TRBV7-8	TRBJ2-1	TRBD2	.	TGTGCCAGCAGCTTGAGTAGCGGGCGCTACAATGAGCAGTTCTTC	CASSLSSGRYNEQFF
TRBV5-4	TRBJ1-2	.	.	TGTGCCAGCAGCAGGGGCAGAACAAACTATGGCTACACCTTC	CASSRGRTNYGYTF
TRBV29-1	TRBJ1-2	.	.	TGCAGCGTTGAATCACTTAACTATGGCTACACCTTC	CSVESLNYGYTF
TRBV20-1	TRBJ1-2	.	.	TGCAGTGCTAGAGATGAGAGGGGGTTCTACGTCTATGGCTACACCTTC	CSARDERGFYVYGYTF